This T cell receptor beta chain was identified in a study of blood T cell repertoires in COVID-19. Germline V gene data show CDR1 as SGDLS and CDR2 as YYNGEE. The V and J ends lost 4 bases and 7 bases respectively, with 17 bases between them. The CDR3 has 14 residues. Only in-frame clones appear in the TCRdb table, and some are missing; sequencing was by immunoSEQ multiplex PCR. The repertoire consists of about 64,000 clones, with about 88% occurring once and the leading ten covering 10%. Cohort assignment relied on participant-reported clinical history. The sequence derives from a woman in her 40s who had recovered from COVID-19. The specimen was PBMCs or T cells enriched from blood (not recorded which). The chain is built from TRBV9 and TRBJ1-2; a weak D match, TRBD1 (5 bases). The CDR3 reads CASSTPGGEGGYTF. The CDR3 DNA is TGTGCCAGCAGCACCCCCGGGGGGGAAGGTGGCTACACCTTC.